This T cell receptor (beta chain) appears in the sequencing data of a study of response to subunit inactivated influenza vaccine. Concerning this clonotype itself: Antigen: not known.

TCRdb fed the RT-PCR reads into MiXCR, producing one record per CDR3 protein. Of roughly 550,000 distinct CDR3 sequences in the sample, under 30% are singletons; the top ten hold 2.8%. V was pared by 0 bases and J by 4 bases, with 3 bases of the junction left unmatched. Germline V gene data show CDR1 as MNHEY and CDR2 as SVGAGI. CDR3 length equals 15 residues. Overall study results and limits: Few new T cells, the authors suggested, are recruited by each seasonal influenza vaccination.

The same specimen was also included in a second study, on T cells expressing NK-cell markers. From that study: What made the TCR beta cDNA was 5'RACE template switching with UMIs. According to the study, TCR beta repertoires originated from sorted CD3+CD56+NKG2C+, CD3+CD56+NKG2C- and CD3+CD56-NKG2C+ T cells. As a fraction of CD8+ T cells, dominant NKG2C+ clonotypes reached roughly 1.0-7.0% in six donors. What remained unclear was the HCMV specificity of expanded NKG2C+ T cell clones.

The material sequenced was CD4+ T cells sorted from PBMCs, taken 11 to 12 days after vaccination. This sequence originates from a man between 45 and 60 years old who received an inactivated influenza vaccine. V gene TRBV6-5 combines with J gene TRBJ2-1; 7 bases map to TRBD1. The CDR3 loop is CASSYSTGPYNEQFF. The CDR3 region has the DNA TGTGCCAGCAGTTACTCGACAGGGCCTTACAATGAGCAGTTCTTC.